The present T cell receptor beta chain was sequenced within a study of regulatory T cells in long-lasting Graves disease. At the level of the study: For under 3 months, newly diagnosed Graves' patients had been taking antithyroid drugs.

CDR1 and CDR2 from the germline V gene are WSHSY and SAAADI. V was trimmed by 3 bases and J by 5 bases, leaving 13 bases between them. CDR3 size: 14 residues. Sample time point: newly diagnosed GD, antithyroid drugs for less than 3 months. PBMC RNA served as the TCR library source. Assembly of TCR beta libraries relied on iRepertoire HTBI primers together with Arm-PCR of CDR3 regions. In the original workflow: Spanning all samples, the identified segments comprised some 66 TRBV and some 14 TRBJ. TCRdb re-analysed the multiplex PCR reads in MiXCR, keeping a single row per CDR3 protein. These V and J calls rely on TCRdb rather than the paper's analysis. Among under 300,000 distinct CDR3 sequences listed, 20% were seen once.

The chain uses TRBV10-2 and TRBJ2-5; no clear D gene. This specimen consisted of peripheral blood mononuclear cells (PBMCs), obtained at new diagnosis, from a patient treated with antithyroid drugs. This TCR came from a female donor with Graves disease. CDR3 loop: CASSDVVGGETQYF. In DNA, the CDR3 is TGCGCCAGCAGTGATGTCGTCGGTGGGGAGACCCAGTACTTC.